This T cell receptor beta chain was captured by sequencing in a study of spatial heterogeneity in lung cancer. Described time point: blood at routine non-recurrence follow-up after resection. Whole RNA came from tumor, nontumor lung or frozen PBMC and was sequenced without being sorted. Turning to this clonotype: What it binds is unknown.

General study points: Ubiquitous expanded tumor TCRs were observed in blood more at resection than follow-up.

Trimming shortened V by 5 bases and J by 8 bases, and 20 bases separated the two germline ends. The germline CDR1 and CDR2 sequences are DFQATT and SNEGSKA (reference sequence). The CDR3 covers 14 residues. All TCR cDNA molecules were individually tagged with a unique molecular identifier. TCRdb re-analysed the 5' RACE reads in MiXCR, keeping a single row per CDR3 protein. The sample lists about 47,000 distinct CDR3 sequences; around 7.7% were seen once. The clonotype comes from a female donor with early-stage non-small cell lung cancer. J is TRBJ2-3 and V is TRBV20-1; D possibly corresponds to TRBD2 (5 bases). This material consisted of PBMCs, taken at follow-up. The CDR3 is CSALALLSGGTQYF. For the CDR3, the DNA is TGCAGTGCTCTTGCTCTCTTGAGCGGTGGTACGCAGTATTTT.